Below, one T cell receptor beta chain is given with its context. Additional DNA sequences in this sample encode the identical CDR3. Germline values: CDR1 LGHDT, CDR2 YNNKEL (reference sequence). This CDR3 is built from 14 residues. V lost 3 bases and J lost 3; bases outside the gene matches: 1. This record belongs to a study of blood T cell repertoires in COVID-19. Here immunoSEQ multiplex PCR was the method, and the copy in TCRdb shows in-frame clones only, minus some. The sample has over 120,000 clones; about four fifths are singletons. Sequenced: peripheral blood. V is TRBV3-1 (or the pseudogene TRBV3-2) and J is TRBJ1-3; 8 nucleotides align to TRBD1. The sequence was collected from a woman aged 70 to 79 with COVID-19, enrolled during active disease. The CDR3 region has the DNA TGTGCCAGCAGCCAGGGGACAGGTGGAAACACCATATATTTT. Translation gives CASSQGTGGNTIYF.